This T cell receptor beta chain was sequenced in a study of PD-L1 blockade in urothelial cancer. Overall study context: About 90% of the 29 patients were men whose urothelial cancer was bladder-origin. The patients had undergone anywhere from 0 to 3 prior chemotherapy regimens. Reported median T cell count for blood samples was over 110,000.

Looked up from germline, CDR1 is SNHLY and CDR2 is FYNNEI. CDR3 size: 14 residues. The V gene lost 3 bases and the J gene lost 3 bases, with 9 bases spanning the gap. Time point indicated: peripheral blood 6 weeks after treatment start. Sequencing was performed with immunoSEQ multiplex PCR; in TCRdb, only in-frame clones are kept and a portion is missing. This table holds roughly 100,000 clones, around four fifths found once. The sequences come from PBMCs, collected around atezolizumab (anti-PD-L1) treatment. J is TRBJ1-3 and V is TRBV2, with D maybe TRBD1 (5 bases). The receptor comes from a man between 65 and 85 years old with urothelial cancer. The DNA for the CDR3 is TGTGCCAGCAGTGACAGGGTAGTTGGAAACACCATATATTTT. Amino acids: CASSDRVVGNTIYF.